The 32 T cell receptor beta chains below all came from one sample that was sequenced in a study of blood T cell repertoires in COVID-19 (TCRdb year 2020). Library preparation used the immunoSEQ multiplex PCR assay. Imported from immuneACCESS, the table was reduced by TCRdb to in-frame sequences with V and J called. These copies leave out some clones; in studies compared against another copy, an unresolved V gene accounts for under half, and the cause of the remainder is not known. The sample table holds a few hundred thousand clones, of which around 87% were seen once. In total, the top ten clones hold around 8% of the sample. Sequenced sample: peripheral blood. The receptors were sampled from a woman in her forties or fifties who had recovered from COVID-19.

V usage is TRBV5-1 and J usage is TRBJ2-2, with 14 bases identical to TRBD2. Germline V gene sequence: CDR1 SGHRS, CDR2 YFSETQ. The CDR3 totals 18 residues. With 3 bases clipped from V and 7 bases from J, the junction kept 11 bases outside the gene matches. The CDR3 nucleotides read TGCGCCAGCAGCTGGGTCGGGACTAGCGGGAGATCGCACGGGGAGCTGTTTTTT. This codes for CASSWVGTSGRSHGELFF.

Comments on this clone: Its ends do not fully match the called genes, so a read error is possible. The chain employs TRBV5-1 and TRBJ1-1; D is possibly TRBD1 (5 bases). Germline values: CDR1 SGHRS, CDR2 YFSETQ. This CDR3 has 14 residues. The CDR3 here is CASTLPGGVIEAFF. CDR3 sequence (DNA): TGCGCCAGCACCTTGCCAGGAGGGGTGATCGAAGCTTTCTTT.

The genes are TRBV19 and TRBJ2-7, with D uncertain. Germline V lookup: CDR1 LNHDA, CDR2 SQIVND (reference sequence). The CDR3 covers 13 residues. V dropped 5 bases and J dropped 0 bases, with 8 bases sitting between them. Here the CDR3 reads CASSERSSYEQYF. CDR3 sequence (DNA): TGTGCCAGTAGTGAACGGAGCTCCTACGAGCAGTACTTC.

The CDR3 nucleotides read TGTGCCAGCAGCTTAGTATGGCGGGGGGAAGGAGATACGCAGTATTTT. Translation: CASSLVWRGEGDTQYF. The chain carries TRBV7-6 and TRBJ2-3; TRBD2 matches 8 bases. Germline V gives CDR1 SGHVS, CDR2 FNYEAQ. V lost 1 base, J lost 5 bases, and 8 bases stayed unmatched. This CDR3 comprises 16 residues.

This chain joins TRBV11-3 and TRBJ2-3, with D perhaps matching TRBD1 (6 bases). The CDR3 is made up of 16 amino acids. V was trimmed by 1 base and J by 4 bases, leaving 15 bases between them. Germline V gives CDR1 SGHNT, CDR2 YENEEA. Written as DNA, the CDR3 is TGTGCCAGCAGCTTAGGCCGGACAGCGGCGTCAGATACGCAGTATTTT. Encoded protein: CASSLGRTAASDTQYF.

This chain uses TRBV19 with TRBJ2-2, with 7 nucleotides matching TRBD2. The J segment lost 7 bases and the V segment lost 8 bases, leaving 10 bases of the junction unmatched. The V gene's germline CDR1 is LNHDA and CDR2 SQIVND (reference sequence). The length of the CDR3 is 14 residues. The CDR3 protein is CASLERDVNGELFF. The DNA for the CDR3 is TGTGCCAGTCTCGAGCGGGACGTCAACGGGGAGCTGTTTTTT.

The chain uses TRBV19 and TRBJ1-3; TRBD1 is a possible D gene (5 bases). V was shortened by 5 bases and J by 0 bases, with 17 bases between the two germline ends. The CDR3 has 17 residues. The V gene's germline CDR1 is LNHDA and CDR2 SQIVND (reference sequence). The CDR3 bases are TGTGCCAGTAGTCCCCTTTCAGGGTCCTTCTCTGGAAACACCATATATTTT. Protein product: CASSPLSGSFSGNTIYF.

This clone was found many times. The rearrangement joins TRBV27 to TRBJ1-6, with D hard to call. CDR3 length: 12 amino acids. Germline V gene data show CDR1 as MNHEY and CDR2 as SMNVEV (reference sequence). Trimming took 6 bases from V and 11 from J, leaving 11 bases between them. This chain's CDR3 is CASRTSRAPLHF. Written as DNA, the CDR3 is TGTGCCAGCAGGACCTCGAGGGCACCCCTCCACTTT.

V and J are TRBV9 and TRBJ1-3; the D is unclear. CDR1 is SGDLS, CDR2 YYNGEE, per germline. There are 13 residues in the CDR3. The V end was cut by 1 base, the J end by 3 bases, with 5 bases between. The CDR3: CASSVPGGNTIYF. DNA of the CDR3: TGTGCCAGCAGCGTACCGGGTGGAAACACCATATATTTT.

J is TRBJ2-7 and V is TRBV6-1, with D unresolved. V lost 2 bases to trimming and J lost 5 bases, with 7 bases between them. Germline-derived CDR1 and CDR2 are MNHNS and SASEGT. The CDR3 totals 12 residues. CDR3 region: CASSENTDEQYF. The CDR3 DNA reads TGTGCCAGCAGTGAAAACACCGACGAGCAGTACTTC.

The chain is built from TRBV3-1 (or the pseudogene TRBV3-2) and TRBJ1-1, with 9 bases matching TRBD1. The CDR3 has 15 amino acids. With 1 base clipped from V and 4 bases from J, the junction kept 4 bases outside the gene matches. Per the germline V gene, CDR1 is LGHDT and CDR2 is YNNKEL (reference sequence). CDR3 nucleotides: TGTGCCAGCAGCCAAGTGGGACAGGGAGGCACTGAAGCTTTCTTT. Its protein product is CASSQVGQGGTEAFF.

The V and J genes are TRBV10-3 and TRBJ1-1; the D gene is possibly TRBD1 (5 bases). Trimming left V 2 bases short and J 6 bases short, with 10 bases between. Germline CDR1 reads ENHRY; CDR2 reads SYGVKD. This CDR3 region has 13 residues. DNA for the CDR3: TGTGCCATCAGTGAGGGGGGGAGGGCTGAAGCTTTCTTT. It codes for CAISEGGRAEAFF.

The V and J genes are TRBV5-6 and TRBJ1-2, with D perhaps TRBD1 (5 bases). This CDR3 has 15 amino acids. Germline V gene lookup returns CDR1 SGHDT and CDR2 YYEEEE. Trimming took 4 bases from V and 4 from J, leaving 17 bases between them. Written as DNA, the CDR3 is TGTGCCAGCAGCCTAGGGACTGATGTCCTCTATGGCTACACCTTC. This sequence encodes CASSLGTDVLYGYTF. The whole variable domain, filled in from reference TRBV5-6 and TRBJ1-2, reads DAGVTQSPTHLIKTRGQQVTLRCSPKSGHDTVSWYQQALGQGPQFIFQYYEEEERQRGNFPDRFSGHQFPNYSSELNVNALLLGDSALYLCASSLGTDVLYGYTFGSGTRLTVV.

The chain recombines TRBV19 with TRBJ2-7, with D tentatively TRBD2 (6 bases). Germline assignment: CDR1 LNHDA and CDR2 SQIVND (reference sequence). The CDR3 contains 14 residues. V dropped 3 bases and J dropped 7 bases, with 16 bases sitting between them. CDR3 residues: CASSIAVGGVEQYF. Written as DNA, the CDR3 is TGTGCCAGTAGTATCGCCGTGGGGGGAGTGGAGCAGTACTTC.

This rearrangement joins TRBV5-4 to TRBJ1-2; D possibly corresponds to TRBD1 (5 bases). The CDR3 loop spans 15 amino acids. The V end was cut by 0 bases, the J end by 5 bases, with 14 bases between. Germline V gene sequence: CDR1 SGHNT, CDR2 YYREEE (reference sequence). The CDR3 coding sequence is TGTGCCAGCAGCTTGGAGGGGAGGGCGATTTATGGCTACACCTTC. Translating gives CASSLEGRAIYGYTF. Complete variable domain (other parts from reference TRBV5-4 and TRBJ1-2): ETGVTQSPTHLIKTRGQQVTLRCSSQSGHNTVSWYQQALGQGPQFIFQYYREEENGRGNFPPRFSGLQFPNYSSELNVNALELDDSALYLCASSLEGRAIYGYTFGSGTRLTVV.

The rearrangement uses TRBV4-1 and TRBJ2-7; TRBD2 matches at 9 bases. V was pared by 4 bases and J by 3 bases, with 10 bases of the junction left unmatched. The CDR3 contains 16 residues. Germline CDR1 MGHRA, CDR2 YSYEKL. CDR3 protein: CASSPGLARTGYEQYF. The CDR3, as DNA: TGCGCCAGCAGCCCTGGACTAGCGAGAACAGGCTACGAGCAGTACTTC.

This sequence joins TRBV9 and TRBJ2-1, with D possibly TRBD2 on 6 matching bases. Trimming cost V 4 bases and J 4 bases, with 24 bases left between them. This CDR3 comprises 18 residues. Germline V CDR1 and CDR2: SGDLS, YYNGEE. CDR3 in DNA: TGTGCCAGCAGCTCCCCCTTTCAGGGACTTCTCATATACAATGAGCAGTTCTTC. As protein: CASSSPFQGLLIYNEQFF.

The CDR3 nucleotides are TGTGCCAGCAGCTTAGCGGACAGGGGGCACTATGGCTACACCTTC. Translation gives CASSLADRGHYGYTF. J is TRBJ1-2 and V is TRBV7-9; TRBD1 matches 11 bases. V gave up 0 bases and J gave up 3 bases; unmatched junction bases: 0. The germline V gene has CDR1 SEHNR and CDR2 FQNEAQ (reference sequence). The CDR3 loop spans 15 amino acids.

The J gene is TRBJ2-7, the V gene TRBV3-1 (or the pseudogene TRBV3-2), with a weak D call TRBD2 (5 bases). The CDR3 runs 15 residues. V dropped 1 base and J dropped 4 bases, with 14 bases sitting between them. Germline V gene sequence: CDR1 LGHDT, CDR2 YNNKEL (reference sequence). CDR3 protein: CASSQVGGGGYEQYF. For the CDR3, the DNA is TGTGCCAGCAGCCAAGTGGGCGGAGGCGGTTACGAGCAGTACTTC.

The CDR3 DNA follows: TGTGCCAGCAGCTTAGCCGTGCGAGGGAAAAGCTCCTACGAGCAGTACTTC. Translating it yields CASSLAVRGKSSYEQYF. The chain links TRBV11-2 to TRBJ2-7, with D possibly TRBD2 on 5 matching bases. V was clipped by 1 base and J by 0 bases, with 16 bases between them. CDR1 and CDR2 (germline): SGHAT, FQNNGV. The CDR3 totals 17 residues.

This clone occurred once. The chain recombines TRBV19 with TRBJ1-6; D might be TRBD1 (6 bases). Germline V gene data show CDR1 as LNHDA and CDR2 as SQIVND (reference sequence). The CDR3 runs to 14 residues. V gave up 6 bases and J gave up 7 bases, with 13 bases separating them. CDR3 DNA: TGTGCCAGTAGGACAACAGGGAACAATTCACCCCTCCACTTT. Translated, it gives CASRTTGNNSPLHF.

V and J are TRBV29-1 and TRBJ2-1; TRBD2 matches at 11 bases. The CDR3 consists of 17 residues. Per germline, CDR1 SQVTM and CDR2 ANQGSEA. The junction had 17 bases not matched to a gene; V was cut back by 6 bases and J by 7 bases. The CDR3 loop reads CSVVRASGRTFGNEQFF. In DNA, the CDR3 is TGCAGCGTGGTACGGGCTAGCGGGAGGACCTTTGGTAATGAGCAGTTCTTC.

The chain combines TRBV7-2 with TRBJ2-2; TRBD1 is a possible D gene (5 bases). This CDR3 spans 19 amino acids. Trimming cost V 4 bases and J 5 bases, with 26 bases left between them. The germline CDR1 and CDR2 sequences are SGHTA and FQGNSA. CDR3 protein: CASSSRTSTIRILTGELFF. As DNA, the CDR3 is TGTGCCAGCAGCTCCCGGACATCCACAATACGAATACTGACCGGGGAGCTGTTTTTT.

The chain couples TRBV10-3 to TRBJ1-1; D not resolved. The germline V gene has CDR1 ENHRY and CDR2 SYGVKD. Trimming took 6 bases from V and 6 from J, leaving 14 bases between them. The CDR3 extends over 13 amino acids. CDR3 nucleotide sequence: TGTGCCATCAGGGCCAGAGGAGATGCTGAAGCTTTCTTT. Its protein product is CAIRARGDAEAFF.

This chain connects TRBV28 to TRBJ2-7; TRBD2 matches at 10 bases. The CDR3 length is 17 residues. Germline trimming cut 6 bases from V and 0 bases from J; bases unmatched to any gene: 11. Germline V gene sequence: CDR1 MDHEN, CDR2 SYDVKM. Here the CDR3 reads CASRPSRASGSSYEQYF. CDR3 DNA: TGTGCCAGCAGACCCTCCCGGGCTAGCGGGAGCTCCTACGAGCAGTACTTC.

The chain has TRBV7-8 and TRBJ1-1; tentatively, D is TRBD1 (6 bases). This CDR3 spans 14 amino acids. V gave up 5 bases and J gave up 4 bases, with 14 bases separating them. CDR1 and CDR2 (germline): SGHVS, FQNEAQ. CDR3: CASSPNRVGTEAFF. CDR3 nucleotides: TGTGCCAGCAGCCCGAACAGGGTTGGCACTGAAGCTTTCTTT.

The chain is built from TRBV18 and TRBJ1-1, with 12 bases matching TRBD1. The CDR3 extends over 16 amino acids. CDR1 and CDR2 from the germline V gene are KGHSH and LQKENI. Unmatched junction bases numbered 10, after V lost 6 bases and J lost 5 bases. CDR3 amino acids: CASSLGDRGPRTEAFF. The CDR3, as DNA: TGTGCCAGCTCCTTGGGGGACAGGGGGCCGCGGACTGAAGCTTTCTTT. The variable domain in full, completed from reference TRBV18 and TRBJ1-1, reads NAGVMQNPRHLVRRRGQEARLRCSPMKGHSHVYWYRQLPEEGLKFMVYLQKENIIDESGMPKERFSAEFPKEGPSILRIQQVVRGDSAAYFCASSLGDRGPRTEAFFGQGTRLTVV.

The chain is built from TRBV28 and TRBJ1-5; D is perhaps TRBD1 (6 bases). Germline V gene sequence: CDR1 MDHEN, CDR2 SYDVKM. The CDR3 contains 14 residues. Trimming took off 7 bases at V and 4 bases at J, with 14 bases between the two ends. This chain's CDR3 is CASIRDTRNQPQHF. DNA of the CDR3: TGTGCCAGCATTCGGGACACTCGGAATCAGCCCCAGCATTTT. Using reference TRBV28 and TRBJ1-5 for the parts outside the CDR3, the full variable domain is DVKVTQSSRYLVKRTGEKVFLECVQDMDHENMFWYRQDPGLGLRLIYFSYDVKMKEKGDIPEGYSVSREKKERFSLILESASTNQTSMYLCASIRDTRNQPQHFGDGTRLSIL.

The chain recombines TRBV19 with TRBJ2-6, with a possible D match to TRBD2 (5 bases). Germline V lookup: CDR1 LNHDA, CDR2 SQIVND (reference sequence). This CDR3 region has 14 residues. Trimming took off 7 bases at V and 2 bases at J, with 9 bases between the two ends. The CDR3 region has the DNA TGTGCCAGTAACGCGGAGGCTGGGGCCAACGTCCTGACTTTC. Its translation: CASNAEAGANVLTF.

The chain employs TRBV30 and TRBJ2-3, with 7 bases matching TRBD2. There are 14 residues in the CDR3. J lost 1 base, V lost 1 base, and 2 bases had no gene match. The germline V gene has CDR1 GTSNPN and CDR2 SVGIG (reference sequence). CDR3 loop: CAWSAGGGTDTQYF. Here the CDR3 DNA reads TGTGCCTGGAGTGCGGGAGGAGGCACAGATACGCAGTATTTT.

This chain joins TRBV28 and TRBJ2-6, with a weak D call TRBD2 (5 bases). Germline CDR1 is MDHEN and CDR2 is SYDVKM. Between the trimmed V and J ends, which lost 6 bases and 3 bases, there was a span of 9 bases. The CDR3 runs to 14 residues. The CDR3 sequence: CASRMGSGANVLTF. CDR3 bases: TGTGCCAGCAGAATGGGGAGTGGGGCCAACGTCCTGACTTTC.

Only a few counts were recorded for this clone. The CDR3 DNA reads as TGTGCCAGTAGTATAGGGTACGGGGATGGCTACACCTTC. This translates into CASSIGYGDGYTF. The chain uses TRBV19 and TRBJ1-2; D gene unclear. Trimming pared 1 base from V and 6 bases from J, leaving 9 bases between. The CDR3 is made up of 13 amino acids. CDR1 LNHDA and CDR2 SQIVND come from the germline V gene (reference sequence).